Detailed here is one TCR beta chain. The antigen is undetermined. This sample is part of a study of Ad26.COV2.S vaccination and SARS-CoV-2 variants. In the study overall: In the study, Ad26.COV2.S was injected intramuscularly once, or twice 56 days apart.

The treatment was: around 19 received Ad26.COV2.S at low or high dose, single or two shots; about 5 received placebo; per-sample allocation not given. Sampling occurred on day 63 after the first vaccine or placebo injection. Study-wide results and limits: Post-vaccination breadth of spike-specific CD8+ and CD4+ T cell responses was reportedly substantial.

Sequenced by immunoSEQ multiplex PCR; TCRdb stores in-frame clones only, minus some. The table shows roughly 410,000 clones, with roughly four fifths occurring only once. The sample consisted of peripheral blood, taken in a trial of Ad26.COV2.S vaccine versus placebo. This receptor was taken from a person between 18 and 65 years old who received the Ad26.COV2.S COVID-19 vaccine or a placebo.

The CDR3 loop reads CASSGVSYEQYF. As DNA, the CDR3 is TGTGCCAGCAGCGGGGTCTCCTACGAGCAGTACTTC. The rearrangement links TRBV3-1 (or the pseudogene TRBV3-2) to TRBJ2-7, with no clear D. The CDR3 loop spans 12 amino acids. V was shortened by 5 bases and J by 0 bases, with 5 bases between the two germline ends. Germline CDR1 is LGHDT and CDR2 is YNNKEL (reference sequence).